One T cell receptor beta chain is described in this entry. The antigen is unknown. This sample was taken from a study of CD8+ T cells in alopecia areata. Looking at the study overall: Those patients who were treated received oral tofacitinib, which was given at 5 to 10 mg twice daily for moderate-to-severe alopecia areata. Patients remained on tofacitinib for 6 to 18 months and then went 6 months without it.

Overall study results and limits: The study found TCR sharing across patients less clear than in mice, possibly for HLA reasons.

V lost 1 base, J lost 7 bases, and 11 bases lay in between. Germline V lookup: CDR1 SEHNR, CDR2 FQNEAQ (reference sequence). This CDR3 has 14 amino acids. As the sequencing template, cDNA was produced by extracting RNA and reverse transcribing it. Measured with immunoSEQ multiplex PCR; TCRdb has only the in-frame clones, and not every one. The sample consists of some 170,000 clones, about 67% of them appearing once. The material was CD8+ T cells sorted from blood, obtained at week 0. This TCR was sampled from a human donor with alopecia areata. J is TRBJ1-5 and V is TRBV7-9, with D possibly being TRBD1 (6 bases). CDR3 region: CASSLGTGHQPQHF. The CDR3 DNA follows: TGTGCCAGCAGCTTAGGAACAGGGCACCAGCCCCAGCATTTT.